This T cell receptor beta chain was obtained from a study of cytotoxic CD8 clonotypes in ibrutinib-treated CLL. CDR1 and CDR2 (germline): LNHDA, SQIVND (reference sequence). The CDR3 is 17 amino acids. The ends lost 8 bases at V and 3 bases at J; junction bases unmatched: 16. Depth targeted 1 in 200,000 to 1 in 1 million T cells, averaging 10x coverage per clonotype. TCRdb keeps only in-frame clones here, not all; method: immunoSEQ multiplex PCR. Among 250,000 or so clones listed, under 75% were seen once. The study's findings and limits: Clonality measured at baseline exceeded age-matched healthy donors, tracking circulating CD8+ T-cell counts.

Comment on this clone: Its antigen is currently unknown.

The sample in question was PBMCs, obtained after 24 months of ibrutinib treatment. The clonotype was recovered from a human donor with chronic lymphocytic leukemia. The chain carries TRBV19 and TRBJ1-5; 7 bases fit TRBD1. DNA for the CDR3: TGTGCCAGTTCGCAGTTGGGACAGTCCCTAATCAATCAGCCCCAGCATTTT. Amino acid sequence: CASSQLGQSLINQPQHF.